This TCR beta chain was sequenced during a study of T-cell reconstitution after alpha-beta-depleted transplantation in children. General study points: Fresh T-cell production supplied most of the T-cell counts and diversity seen one year after transplant. Where alpha-beta T cells came from about two months after transplant was reportedly several hundred expanded graft clones.

Unique molecular identifiers were incorporated when the TCRbeta library was constructed. TCRdb used MiXCR to reprocess the PCR reads, holding one entry per CDR3 protein. The table includes about 250,000 distinct CDR3 sequences, more than 20% detected once. The V and J ends lost 5 bases and 5 bases, in that order; junction bases with no gene match: 7. CDR3 length: 14 amino acids. Germline V gene sequence: CDR1 SNHLY, CDR2 FYNNEI. Note on this clonotype: What it binds is unknown.

This sequence originates from a female patient aged 2-15 years who had a stem cell transplant for congenital amegakaryocytic thrombocytopenia, so the T cells may come from the graft donor. V and J are TRBV2 and TRBJ2-5; 8 bases agree with TRBD1. This material consisted of PBMCs, mostly from graft donor cells, taken 360 days after TCRalphabeta/CD19-depleted stem cell transplant. The chain's CDR3 is CASSIQGEFETQYF. CDR3 DNA sequence: TGTGCCAGCAGTATACAGGGGGAATTCGAGACCCAGTACTTC.